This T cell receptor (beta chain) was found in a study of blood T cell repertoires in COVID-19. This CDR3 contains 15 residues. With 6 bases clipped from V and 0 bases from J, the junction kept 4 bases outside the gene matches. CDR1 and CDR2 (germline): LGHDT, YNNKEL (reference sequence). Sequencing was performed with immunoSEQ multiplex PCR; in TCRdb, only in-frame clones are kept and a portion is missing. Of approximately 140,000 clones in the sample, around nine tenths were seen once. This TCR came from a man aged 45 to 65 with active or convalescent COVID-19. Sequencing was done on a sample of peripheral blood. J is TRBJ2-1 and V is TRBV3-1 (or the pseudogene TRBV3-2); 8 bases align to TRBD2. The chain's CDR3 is CASSASGYSYNEQFF. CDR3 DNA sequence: TGTGCCAGCAGTGCTAGCGGGTACTCCTACAATGAGCAGTTCTTC.